The 29 T cell receptor beta chains in this list originate from one sample, sequenced in a study of sequential checkpoint blockade in melanoma. Treatment denoted: randomized to nivolumab then ipilimumab (arm A) or the reverse (arm B). Repertoires were generated with immunoSEQ multiplex PCR, while TCRdb's copy carries only in-frame clones and drops some. This sample has around 41,000 clones; roughly 89% occur once, and the top ten carry approximately 12%. The sample in question was CD8+ T cells sorted from blood (inferred from file names), obtained from a patient given nivolumab and ipilimumab in sequence. The receptors shown here come from a human donor with melanoma.

The chain employs TRBV19 and TRBJ1-2; possible D gene TRBD1, 5 bases. The CDR3 covers 12 residues. Germline V gives CDR1 LNHDA, CDR2 SQIVND (reference sequence). V gave up 7 bases and J gave up 4 bases, with 10 bases separating them. The CDR3 spells CASTSGGYGYTF. The CDR3 DNA reads as TGTGCCAGTACCTCCGGGGGCTATGGCTACACCTTC.

The chain recombines TRBV9 with TRBJ2-5; 14 bases match TRBD2. The CDR3 has 18 amino acids. The junction had 10 bases not matched to a gene; V was cut back by 4 bases and J by 2 bases. Germline V gives CDR1 SGDLS, CDR2 YYNGEE. CDR3 amino acids: CASSPSGLAGGIQETQYF. The CDR3, as DNA: TGTGCCAGCAGCCCCTCCGGACTAGCGGGAGGTATACAAGAGACCCAGTACTTC.

This chain joins TRBV5-4 and TRBJ2-3; no clear D. CDR1 and CDR2 from the germline V gene are SGHNT and YYREEE (reference sequence). Trimming took off 2 bases at V and 1 base at J, with 5 bases between the two ends. CDR3 length equals 13 residues. The CDR3 DNA reads as TGTGCCAGCAGCTTCTATGGCACAGATACGCAGTATTTT. This sequence encodes CASSFYGTDTQYF.

The table lists this clone with a few counts. The genes are TRBV19 and TRBJ2-7, with 8 bases matching TRBD2. Germline-derived CDR1 and CDR2 are LNHDA and SQIVND (reference sequence). V trimming: 3 bases; J trimming: 5 bases; junction bases outside the gene matches: 6. The CDR3 length is 14 residues. CDR3 sequence: CASSMSSGFNEQYF. The CDR3 nucleotides read TGTGCCAGTAGTATGTCTAGCGGGTTCAACGAGCAGTACTTC.

The chain carries TRBV10-3 and TRBJ2-7; 9 nucleotides line up with TRBD2. The CDR3 is 16 amino acids. Germline V gives CDR1 ENHRY, CDR2 SYGVKD. V was pared by 0 bases and J by 4 bases, with 7 bases of the junction left unmatched. The CDR3, as DNA: TGTGCCATCAGTGAGTCAGATTGGCGGGAGGGTTACGAGCAGTACTTC. This sequence encodes CAISESDWREGYEQYF.

This chain joins TRBV19 and TRBJ2-7, with D possibly TRBD2 on 5 matching bases. The CDR3 loop spans 13 amino acids. Germline lookup yields CDR1 LNHDA and CDR2 SQIVND (reference sequence). The germline V and J ends were trimmed by 1 base and 11 bases, with 15 bases remaining between them. In DNA, the CDR3 is TGTGCCAGTAGTATAGGAGGGCTGGTCCGGGAGTACGTC. It encodes CASSIGGLVREYV.

The V and J genes are TRBV27 and TRBJ1-2; 11 bases are shared with TRBD1. The CDR3 is 18 amino acids. Germline V CDR1 and CDR2: MNHEY, SMNVEV (reference sequence). The J segment lost 0 bases and the V segment lost 4 bases, leaving 10 bases of the junction unmatched. This chain's CDR3 is CASSSPGTGGPPNYGYTF. In DNA form, the CDR3 reads TGTGCCAGCAGTTCCCCCGGGACAGGGGGACCTCCTAACTATGGCTACACCTTC.

This clone has just one count. For the CDR3, the DNA is TGTGCCAGCACCGGTAGCGGGGCCTACAATGAGCAGTTCTTC. Protein product: CASTGSGAYNEQFF. V gene TRBV6-4 combines with J gene TRBJ2-1, with 8 bases lining up with TRBD2. The germline CDR1 and CDR2 sequences are MRHNA and SNTAGT. The V gene end was trimmed by 7 bases and the J gene end by 2 bases; junction bases not matched to a gene: 4. The CDR3 consists of 14 residues.

This chain links TRBV25-1 with TRBJ2-3, with TRBD2 matching over 7 bases. The CDR3 contains 15 residues. V lost 3 bases to trimming and J lost 2 bases; unmatched junction nucleotides: 5. Looked up from germline, CDR1 is MGHDK and CDR2 is SYGVNS. CDR3 sequence: CASSETSRITDTQYF. Here the CDR3 DNA reads TGTGCCAGCAGTGAGACTAGCAGGATCACAGATACGCAGTATTTT.

CDR3 bases: TGTGCCAGTAGTAGTCCTGCTCAGGGGGACAGGGGCCGGCACTATGGCTACACCTTC. Translating gives CASSSPAQGDRGRHYGYTF. The chain couples TRBV19 to TRBJ1-2, with 10 bases fitting TRBD1. The germline gives CDR1 LNHDA, CDR2 SQIVND (reference sequence). V shed 4 bases and J 3 bases; nucleotides not matched to a gene: 17. The CDR3 has 19 residues.

V is TRBV11-2 and J is TRBJ2-3; D remains ambiguous. This CDR3 region has 15 residues. V lost 5 bases to trimming and J lost 2 bases, with 14 bases between them. The germline V gene has CDR1 SGHAT and CDR2 FQNNGV. The CDR3 sequence: CASSPLEAATDTQYF. DNA for the CDR3: TGTGCCAGCAGCCCTTTAGAGGCGGCCACAGATACGCAGTATTTT.

The chain carries TRBV19 and TRBJ1-1; the D gene is possibly TRBD1 (6 bases). Germline V CDR1 and CDR2: LNHDA, SQIVND (reference sequence). Trimming cost V 5 bases and J 1 base, with 11 bases left between them. This CDR3 is built from 14 residues. The CDR3 region is CASSWDTRNTEAFF. The CDR3 DNA reads TGTGCCAGTAGTTGGGACACACGGAACACTGAAGCTTTCTTT.

The V gene is TRBV19, the J gene TRBJ2-1; D is undetermined. V was pared by 6 bases and J by 8 bases, with 5 bases between. The CDR3 runs to 10 residues. Per the germline V gene, CDR1 is LNHDA and CDR2 is SQIVND (reference sequence). CDR3 nucleotide sequence: TGTGCCAGTAGGGGCGATGAGCAGTTCTTC. Translated, it gives CASRGDEQFF.

As to this clone: Its ends do not fully match the called genes, so a read error is possible. V and J are TRBV25-1 and TRBJ1-2; D might be TRBD1 (5 bases). This CDR3 region has 14 residues. CDR1 is MGHDK and CDR2 is SYGVNS in the germline V gene. The CDR3 coding sequence is TGTGCCAGCAGTGAATTTGGGGCAGCTACTAATCCACTCTTC. Protein: CASSEFGAATNPLF.

The chain is built from TRBV7-3 and TRBJ1-6; D is unclear. The CDR3 runs to 13 residues. The germline CDR1 and CDR2 sequences are SGHTA and FQGTGA. Trimming removed 3 bases from V and 7 bases from J, with 7 bases in between. This CDR3 is CASSFFVNSPLHF. CDR3 DNA: TGTGCCAGCAGCTTCTTCGTAAATTCACCCCTCCACTTT. Supplemented by reference TRBV7-3 and TRBJ1-6, the full variable domain reads GAGVSQTPSNKVTEKGKYVELRCDPISGHTALYWYRQSLGQGPEFLIYFQGTGAADDSGLPNDRFFAVRPEGSVSTLKIQRTERGDSAVYLCASSFFVNSPLHFGNGTRLTVT.

This clone was seen only once. V and J are TRBV9 and TRBJ2-2; a weak D match, TRBD1 (6 bases). The CDR3 has 16 amino acids. V was pared by 4 bases and J by 6 bases, with 19 bases between. Looked up from germline, CDR1 is SGDLS and CDR2 is YYNGEE. The CDR3 protein is CASSRSTGTNPGELFF. The CDR3 region has the DNA TGTGCCAGCAGCCGGTCCACCGGGACAAATCCCGGGGAGCTGTTTTTT.

The V call is TRBV5-4, the J call TRBJ2-5; 8 bases fit TRBD1. CDR1 and CDR2 from the germline V gene are SGHNT and YYREEE (reference sequence). The trim removed 9 bases at V and 11 bases at J, leaving 12 bases unmatched. The CDR3 covers 12 residues. The CDR3 nucleotides are TGTGCCACCCGGGACAGGAGTGAGGAGCAGTACTTC. It yields the protein CATRDRSEEQYF.

The CDR3 protein is CASKRGQGDGYTF. As DNA, the CDR3 is TGTGCCAGTAAGAGGGGACAGGGGGATGGCTACACCTTC. This sequence joins TRBV19 and TRBJ1-2; TRBD1 matches at 11 bases. After removal of 7 bases from V and 6 bases from J, the junction contained 4 bases not matched to a gene. This CDR3 is 13 amino acids long. Germline V gene lookup returns CDR1 LNHDA and CDR2 SQIVND (reference sequence).

The rearrangement joins TRBV9 to TRBJ2-5, with 10 bases aligning to TRBD2. This CDR3 spans 15 amino acids. Germline V gene data show CDR1 as SGDLS and CDR2 as YYNGEE. The V segment lost 2 bases and the J segment 10 bases; nucleotides outside the gene matches: 11. Here the CDR3 DNA reads TGTGCCAGCAGCGTCGGGACTAGCGCGGAGGGGGGCCAGTACTTC. Its protein product is CASSVGTSAEGGQYF.

This clone was counted a single time. The chain is built from TRBV5-1 and TRBJ2-2; D is undetermined. The CDR3 consists of 15 residues. The V gene lost 1 base and the J gene lost 3 bases, with 10 bases spanning the gap. Germline V CDR1 and CDR2: SGHRS, YFSETQ. CDR3 sequence reads: CASSLPWADTGELFF. DNA for the CDR3: TGCGCCAGCAGCTTGCCCTGGGCCGACACCGGGGAGCTGTTTTTT.

The V gene is TRBV4-3, the J gene TRBJ1-1; D ambiguous. This CDR3 is built from 13 residues. Trimming removed 0 bases at V and 6 bases at J, with 8 bases between. CDR1 LGHNA and CDR2 YSLEER come from the germline V gene. The CDR3 DNA reads as TGCGCCAGCAGCCAAGAATATCGGGCTGAAGCTTTCTTT. It codes for CASSQEYRAEAFF.

The chain employs TRBV10-2 and TRBJ2-7; D may be TRBD2 (5 bases). V lost 8 bases to trimming and J lost 2 bases, with 19 bases between them. Per the germline V gene, CDR1 is WSHSY and CDR2 is SAAADI. The CDR3 runs 15 residues. The DNA of the CDR3 is TGCGCCAGCTCTGACACTAGACTCTTCCCCTACGAGCAGTACGTC. This gives the protein CASSDTRLFPYEQYV.

V gene TRBV27 combines with J gene TRBJ2-1; 9 positions match TRBD2. The ends lost 2 bases at V and 9 bases at J; junction bases unmatched: 17. CDR1 is MNHEY, CDR2 SMNVEV, per germline (reference sequence). The CDR3 covers 18 residues. CDR3: CASSLMGTGSPGLAEQFF. The CDR3 DNA is TGTGCCAGCAGTTTAATGGGGACTGGATCCCCGGGACTAGCTGAGCAGTTCTTC.

This chain links TRBV19 with TRBJ2-5; the match to TRBD2 covers 8 bases. The junction had 6 bases not matched to a gene; V was cut back by 3 bases and J by 3 bases. Germline V gene lookup returns CDR1 LNHDA and CDR2 SQIVND (reference sequence). This CDR3 has 15 residues. The CDR3 protein is CASSIGGELKETQYF. The CDR3, as DNA: TGTGCCAGTAGTATCGGGGGGGAACTTAAAGAGACCCAGTACTTC.

This sequence joins TRBV27 and TRBJ2-7, with 12 bases matching TRBD2. Germline V gene lookup returns CDR1 MNHEY and CDR2 SMNVEV (reference sequence). The CDR3 contains 21 residues. Trimming at V came to 4 bases and at J to 4 bases, leaving 23 bases not matched to a gene. CDR3 residues: CASSSPRTGKSSGRAVYEQYF. Here the CDR3 DNA reads TGTGCCAGCAGTTCCCCTCGGACAGGGAAGTCTAGCGGGAGGGCCGTGTACGAGCAGTACTTC.

The J gene is TRBJ2-7, the V gene TRBV7-9, with TRBD1 identical over 8 bases. Germline CDR1 and CDR2: SEHNR and FQNEAQ (reference sequence). The CDR3 runs to 14 residues. V shed 5 bases and J 4 bases; nucleotides not matched to a gene: 7. CDR3 in amino acids: CASSPGTGQYEQYF. The CDR3 DNA sequence: TGTGCCAGCAGCCCCGGGACAGGACAGTACGAGCAGTACTTC. Combining the CDR3 with reference TRBV7-9 and TRBJ2-7 gives the whole variable domain DTGVSQNPRHKITKRGQNVTFRCDPISEHNRLYWYRQTLGQGPEFLTYFQNEAQLEKSRLLSDRFSAERPKGSFSTLEIQRTEQGDSAMYLCASSPGTGQYEQYFGPGTRLTVT.

This clone was seen only a few times. This chain links TRBV27 with TRBJ2-7, with TRBD1 matching over 9 bases. Germline trimming cut 3 bases from V and 0 bases from J; bases unmatched to any gene: 9. The CDR3 is 17 amino acids. Germline CDR1 reads MNHEY; CDR2 reads SMNVEV (reference sequence). CDR3 DNA: TGTGCCAGCAGTTTTGTGGGGGACAGGGCGGCCTCCTACGAGCAGTACGTC. Translated: CASSFVGDRAASYEQYV.

The chain has TRBV2 and TRBJ1-4, with a tentative D call TRBD1 (6 bases). Germline CDR1 SNHLY, CDR2 FYNNEI. V dropped 6 bases and J dropped 5 bases, with 16 bases sitting between them. The CDR3 totals 15 residues. This CDR3 reads CASSVRGALNEKLFF. The CDR3 DNA reads TGTGCCAGCAGCGTCCGGGGGGCCTTAAATGAAAAACTGTTTTTT.

The gene calls are TRBV9 and TRBJ2-2; TRBD1 is a possible D gene (6 bases). V dropped 3 bases and J dropped 3 bases, with 12 bases sitting between them. Germline V gives CDR1 SGDLS, CDR2 YYNGEE. CDR3 size: 15 residues. CDR3 region: CASSGRQDHTGELFF. The DNA for the CDR3 is TGTGCCAGCAGCGGCCGACAGGATCACACCGGGGAGCTGTTTTTT.